The subject of this entry is one T cell receptor beta chain. The second PCR ran about 6 to 12 cycles with a sample-barcoded 5' primer and J-beta primers. TCRdb passed the 5' RACE reads through MiXCR, listing each CDR3 protein once. The sample lists some 1.5 million distinct CDR3 sequences; roughly 30% were seen once. These data belong to a study of blood T cells in healthy people across ages. Trimming left V 4 bases short and J 10 bases short, with 15 bases between. The germline gives CDR1 SGHRS, CDR2 YFSETQ. This CDR3 contains 13 residues. Sequencing was carried out using blood. V and J are TRBV5-1 and TRBJ2-1; D gene ambiguous. The TCR sequence derives from a woman in her thirties in good health. CDR3 nucleotide sequence: TGCGCCAGCAGCCCCCCCATCTTTGGGGAGCAGTTCTTC. It codes for CASSPPIFGEQFF.